This T cell receptor beta chain originates from a study of T-cell reconstitution after alpha-beta-depleted transplantation in children. V lost 5 bases, J lost 3 bases, and 11 bases lay in between. The CDR3 totals 15 residues. Molecular barcoding with unique molecular identifiers was used for the TCRbeta library. Using its own MiXCR run on the PCR reads, TCRdb lists one record per CDR3 protein. This table has over 550,000 distinct CDR3 sequences, roughly a tenth appearing once. This clonotype occurred many times. The V and J genes are TRBV12-3 or TRBV12-4 and TRBJ2-6; D remains ambiguous. This specimen was PBMCs from the stem cell graft donor, taken from the stem cell graft. This sequence originates from a human donor who donated a stem cell graft to a child with acute myeloid leukemia. The chain's CDR3 is CASSHAGFGANVLTF. As DNA, the CDR3 is TGTGCCAGCAGTCACGCTGGGTTTGGGGCCAACGTCCTGACTTTC.